This TCR beta chain emerged from a study of blood T cell repertoires in COVID-19. Study at large: T cells, B-cell-depleted T cells, or PBMCs provided the cDNA or gDNA that served as material.

This clone showed up just once. Germline V gene data show CDR1 as MNHEY and CDR2 as SVGAGI. V was cut by 1 base and J by 0 bases, with 12 bases left in between. This CDR3 region has 16 residues. The data were produced by immunoSEQ multiplex PCR, yet TCRdb's version contains in-frame clones alone and is incomplete. The repertoire holds roughly 150,000 clones, with about four fifths as singletons. The V call is TRBV6-5, the J call TRBJ1-2; possibly TRBD1 for D (6 bases). The clonotype comes from a human donor with acute or convalescent COVID-19. The donor label of this sample is uncertain. Sequenced input: peripheral blood. CDR3 protein: CASSYLGQSPNYGYTF. The DNA for the CDR3 is TGTGCCAGCAGTTACTTAGGACAGAGCCCTAACTATGGCTACACCTTC.